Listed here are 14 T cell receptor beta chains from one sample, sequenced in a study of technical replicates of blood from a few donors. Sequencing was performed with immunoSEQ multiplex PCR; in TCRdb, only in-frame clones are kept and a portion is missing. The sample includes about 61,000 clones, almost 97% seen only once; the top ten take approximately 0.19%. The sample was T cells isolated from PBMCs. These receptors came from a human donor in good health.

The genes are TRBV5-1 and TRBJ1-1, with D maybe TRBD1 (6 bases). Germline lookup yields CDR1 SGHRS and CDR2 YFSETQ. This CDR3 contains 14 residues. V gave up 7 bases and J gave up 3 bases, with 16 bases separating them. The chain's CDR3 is CASGEGVRDTEAFF. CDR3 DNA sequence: TGCGCCAGCGGGGAGGGGGTTCGGGACACTGAAGCTTTCTTT.

CDR3: CASSLYSGTANYGYTF. As DNA, the CDR3 is TGTGCCAGCAGCCTCTACTCCGGGACAGCTAACTATGGCTACACCTTC. The chain is built from TRBV7-9 and TRBJ1-2; TRBD1 agrees at 7 bases. CDR3 length: 16 residues. With 5 bases clipped from V and 0 bases from J, the junction kept 9 bases outside the gene matches. In germline, CDR1 is SEHNR, CDR2 FQNEAQ (reference sequence).

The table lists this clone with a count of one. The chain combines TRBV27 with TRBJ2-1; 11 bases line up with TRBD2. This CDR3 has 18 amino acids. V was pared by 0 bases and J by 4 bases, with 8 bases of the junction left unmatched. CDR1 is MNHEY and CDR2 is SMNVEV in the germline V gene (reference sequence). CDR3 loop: CASSLSVPGLAAYNEQFF. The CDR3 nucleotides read TGTGCCAGCAGTTTATCTGTCCCGGGACTAGCGGCATACAATGAGCAGTTCTTC.

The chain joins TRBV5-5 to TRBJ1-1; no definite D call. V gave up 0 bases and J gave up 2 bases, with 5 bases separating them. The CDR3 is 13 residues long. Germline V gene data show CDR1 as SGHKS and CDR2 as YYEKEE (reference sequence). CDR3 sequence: CASSLGLNTEAFF. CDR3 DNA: TGTGCCAGCAGCTTGGGACTTAACACTGAAGCTTTCTTT.

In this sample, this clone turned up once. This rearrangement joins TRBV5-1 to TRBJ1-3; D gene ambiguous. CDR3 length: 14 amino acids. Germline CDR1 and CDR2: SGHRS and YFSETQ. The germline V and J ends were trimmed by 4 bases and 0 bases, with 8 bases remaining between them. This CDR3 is CASSQDNSGNTIYF. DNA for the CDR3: TGCGCCAGCAGCCAAGACAACTCTGGAAACACCATATATTTT.

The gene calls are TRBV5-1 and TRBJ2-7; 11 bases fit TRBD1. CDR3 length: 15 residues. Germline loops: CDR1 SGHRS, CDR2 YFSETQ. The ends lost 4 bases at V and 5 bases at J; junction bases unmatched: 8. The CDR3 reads CASSDPGQGVHEQYF. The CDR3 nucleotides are TGCGCCAGCAGCGACCCGGGACAGGGGGTACACGAGCAGTACTTC.

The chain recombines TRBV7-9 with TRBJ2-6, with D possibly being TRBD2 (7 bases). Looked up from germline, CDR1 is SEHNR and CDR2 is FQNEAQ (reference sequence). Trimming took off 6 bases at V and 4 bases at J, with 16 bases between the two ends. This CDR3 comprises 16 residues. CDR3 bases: TGTGCCAGCAGGGGGGGGGCGACAGCAGGGGCCAACGTCCTGACTTTC. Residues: CASRGGATAGANVLTF. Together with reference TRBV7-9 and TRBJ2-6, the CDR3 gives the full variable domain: DTGVSQNPRHKITKRGQNVTFRCDPISEHNRLYWYRQTLGQGPEFLTYFQNEAQLEKSRLLSDRFSAERPKGSFSTLEIQRTEQGDSAMYLCASRGGATAGANVLTFGAGSRLTVL.

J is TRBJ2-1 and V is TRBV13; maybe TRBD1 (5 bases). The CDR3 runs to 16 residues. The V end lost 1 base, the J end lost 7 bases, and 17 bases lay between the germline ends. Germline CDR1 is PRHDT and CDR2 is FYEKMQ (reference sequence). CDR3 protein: CASSLVGSRAGNEQFF. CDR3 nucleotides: TGTGCCAGCAGCTTAGTCGGGTCCAGGGCAGGTAATGAGCAGTTCTTC.

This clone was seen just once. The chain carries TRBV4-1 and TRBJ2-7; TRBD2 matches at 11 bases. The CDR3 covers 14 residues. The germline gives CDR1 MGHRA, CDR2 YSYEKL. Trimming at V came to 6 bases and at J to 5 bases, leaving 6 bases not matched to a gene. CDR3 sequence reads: CASRVLAGVDEQYF. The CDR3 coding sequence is TGCGCCAGCAGGGTACTAGCGGGAGTGGACGAGCAGTACTTC.

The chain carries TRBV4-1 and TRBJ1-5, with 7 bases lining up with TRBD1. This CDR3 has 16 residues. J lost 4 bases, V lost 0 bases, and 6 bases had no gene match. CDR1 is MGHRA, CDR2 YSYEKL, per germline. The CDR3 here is CASSQDGTEINQPQHF. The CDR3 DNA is TGCGCCAGCAGCCAAGATGGGACAGAGATTAATCAGCCCCAGCATTTT.

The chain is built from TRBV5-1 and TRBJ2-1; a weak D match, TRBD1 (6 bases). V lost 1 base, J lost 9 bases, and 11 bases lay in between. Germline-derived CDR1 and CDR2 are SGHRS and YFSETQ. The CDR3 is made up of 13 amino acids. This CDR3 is CASSLFADSEQFF. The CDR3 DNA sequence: TGCGCCAGCAGCTTGTTTGCGGACAGTGAGCAGTTCTTC.

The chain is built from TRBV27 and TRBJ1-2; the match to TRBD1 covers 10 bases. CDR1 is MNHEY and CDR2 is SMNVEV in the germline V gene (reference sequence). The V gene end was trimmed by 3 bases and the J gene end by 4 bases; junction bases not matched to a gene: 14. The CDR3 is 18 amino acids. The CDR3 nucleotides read TGTGCCAGCAGTTTGGGGACAGGGGATAGTTATCCCCTCTATGGCTACACCTTC. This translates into CASSLGTGDSYPLYGYTF.

The CDR3 DNA reads TGTGCCAGCAGCCAAACAGGGAGCTCCTACGAGCAGTACTTC. Its translation: CASSQTGSSYEQYF. The J gene is TRBJ2-7, the V gene TRBV7-9; maybe TRBD1 (6 bases). This CDR3 region has 14 residues. Trimming pared 5 bases from V and 0 bases from J, leaving 11 bases between. Germline CDR1 SEHNR, CDR2 FQNEAQ (reference sequence).

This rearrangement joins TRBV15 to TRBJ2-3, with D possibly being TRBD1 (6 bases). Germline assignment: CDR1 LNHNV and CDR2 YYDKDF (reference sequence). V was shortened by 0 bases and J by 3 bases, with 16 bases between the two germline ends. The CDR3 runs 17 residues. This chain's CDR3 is CATSRDPYRDETDTQYF. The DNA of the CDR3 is TGTGCCACCAGCAGAGATCCCTACAGGGACGAGACAGATACGCAGTATTTT. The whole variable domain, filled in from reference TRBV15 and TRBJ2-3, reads DAMVIQNPRYQVTQFGKPVTLSCSQTLNHNVMYWYQQKSSQAPKLLFHYYDKDFNNEADTPDNFQSRRPNTSFCFLDIRSPGLGDTAMYLCATSRDPYRDETDTQYFGPGTRLTVL.